The rows below give T cell receptor beta chains drawn from one sample of a study of blood T cell repertoires in COVID-19. Using immunoSEQ multiplex PCR, the repertoire was profiled, and TCRdb retains in-frame clones only, with some absent. The sample consists of just over 95,000 clones, 80% to 90% of them appearing once. The specimen sequenced was peripheral blood. The origin of the receptors is a human donor in a cohort sampled during active COVID-19. CDR3s include the opening cysteine and the closing phenylalanine or tryptophan. Fields, in order: V gene, J gene, D gene, clone size, CDR3 DNA, CDR3 protein. D genes are given only for firm matches. Size is stated for part of the rows, as once, few or many counts, or as a class when the clone is expanded.

TRBV7-8	TRBJ2-3	TRBD1	-	TGTGCCAGCAGCTCCCACCGGACAGGGGGGACAGATACGCAGTATTTT	CASSSHRTGGTDTQYF
TRBV12-5	TRBJ1-5	TRBD1	once	TGTGCTAGTGGTTTGCTCAGTACAGGGGAACAGCCCCAGCATTTT	CASGLLSTGEQPQHF
TRBV5-1	TRBJ2-1	-	-	TGCGCCAGCAGCTTGGGGGTGCGAGGCACCTACAATGAGCAGTTCTTC	CASSLGVRGTYNEQFF
TRBV11-2	TRBJ1-6	-	-	TGTGCCAGCAGCTCCGGGAGGCAGGAGGGATTCTCCTATAATTCACCCCTCCACTTT	CASSSGRQEGFSYNSPLHF
TRBV18	TRBJ2-1	TRBD1	-	TGTGCCAGCTCACCGATTATGGTATGGGACAGGGTGTACAATGAGCAGTTCTTC	CASSPIMVWDRVYNEQFF
TRBV6-6	TRBJ2-7	TRBD2	-	TGTGCCAGCAGTGAGGCGGGGGGCTTCTCCTACGAGCAGTACTTC	CASSEAGGFSYEQYF
TRBV30	TRBJ1-1	TRBD1	-	TGTGCCTGGGAGAATACAGGGGGCACTGAAGCTTTCTTT	CAWENTGGTEAFF
TRBV2	TRBJ1-2	TRBD1	-	TGTGCCAGCAGTTTGGACAGGGCGGGATCGGATGGCTACACCTTC	CASSLDRAGSDGYTF
TRBV7-9	TRBJ2-3	-	-	TGTGCCTCGTTGGCTAGCACAGATACGCAGTATTTT	CASLASTDTQYF
TRBV15	TRBJ2-4	-	-	TGTGCCACCAGCAGCCGGACACTACTAGCCAAAAACATTCAGTACTTC	CATSSRTLLAKNIQYF
TRBV7-8	TRBJ2-7	-	once	TGTGCCAGCAGCTCCAACGGAGCAGCCTCCTACGAGCAGTACTTC	CASSSNGAASYEQYF
TRBV12-3/TRBV12-4	TRBJ1-2	-	-	TGTGCCAGCAGTCAGGACAGAAACTATGGCTACACCTTC	CASSQDRNYGYTF
TRBV9	TRBJ2-3	TRBD1	-	TGTGCCAGCAGCGTTGGGGGACAGGGGGCAATAGATACGCAGTATTTT	CASSVGGQGAIDTQYF
TRBV19	TRBJ2-2	TRBD1	-	TGTGCCATCAGGACAGGGGGCGTTGCCGGGGAGCTGTTTTTT	CAIRTGGVAGELFF
TRBV4-1	TRBJ1-4	-	-	TGCGCCAGCAGCCTCCTACCGGGACACGCTAATGAAAAACTGTTTTTT	CASSLLPGHANEKLFF
TRBV25-1	TRBJ2-1	-	-	TGTGCCAGCAGTGAAACGGGAACATACAATGAGCAGTTCTTC	CASSETGTYNEQFF
TRBV6-5	TRBJ2-7	-	-	TGTGCCAGTCAAGCCCCGCGGTACGGAAACGAGCAGTACTTC	CASQAPRYGNEQYF
TRBV3-1/TRBV3-2	TRBJ2-1	TRBD1	-	TGTGCCAGCAGCCAATTACAGGGGGCCTACAATGAGCAGTTCTTC	CASSQLQGAYNEQFF
TRBV15	TRBJ2-7	TRBD2	-	TGTGCCACCAGCAGACTAGCGGGAGGCCAATACGAGCAGTACTTC	CATSRLAGGQYEQYF
TRBV7-8	TRBJ1-2	-	many	TGTGCCAGCAGCTTACCACAGGGAGACTATGGCTACACCTTC	CASSLPQGDYGYTF
TRBV27	TRBJ2-2	TRBD1	once	TGTGCCAGCAGTTTATCGATAGTGGGACAGGGGGCGTTTCCCGGGGAGCTGTTTTTT	CASSLSIVGQGAFPGELFF
TRBV6-1	TRBJ2-3	TRBD2	few	TGTGCCAGCAGTGAAGGGAGCGGGGGTCAGGATACGCAGTATTTT	CASSEGSGGQDTQYF
TRBV7-9	TRBJ2-1	TRBD2	-	TGTGCCAGCAGCTTATTTCCTAGCGGGGGGGCATCCTACAATGAGCAGTTCTTC	CASSLFPSGGASYNEQFF
TRBV7-8	TRBJ2-1	TRBD2	once	TGTGCCAGCAGCTTAGTTCGGGGGGGAAAGAACAATGAGCAGTTCTTC	CASSLVRGGKNNEQFF
TRBV6-2/TRBV6-3	TRBJ2-7	-	-	TGTGCCAGCAGTTGGGGCGGCTCCTACGAGCAGTACTTC	CASSWGGSYEQYF
TRBV3-1/TRBV3-2	TRBJ1-2	-	-	TGTGCCAGCAGCCAAGCCCGGACACTTACTAACTATGGCTACACCTTC	CASSQARTLTNYGYTF
TRBV5-1	TRBJ2-7	TRBD1	-	TGCGCCAGCAGCTTAGGGACAGGCTTGGGTGAGCGGCAGTACTTC	CASSLGTGLGERQYF
TRBV2	TRBJ1-2	TRBD1	-	TGTGCCAGCAGTGAGACAGGGGTCTATGGCTACACCTTC	CASSETGVYGYTF
TRBV3-1/TRBV3-2	TRBJ1-3	TRBD1	-	TGTGCCAGCAGCCAAGCGCCACTCACAGGGGCGCTCGGAAACACCATATATTTT	CASSQAPLTGALGNTIYF
TRBV5-1	TRBJ2-7	TRBD1	-	TGCGCCAGCAGCAATGGACAGGGACCCTACGAGCAGTACTTC	CASSNGQGPYEQYF
TRBV4-3	TRBJ2-3	TRBD1	few	TGCGCCAGCAGCCAGGACAGGGGCCATTCAGATACGCAGTATTTT	CASSQDRGHSDTQYF
TRBV7-3	TRBJ2-3	TRBD2	-	TGTGCCAGCAGTTTTCTAGCGGGGGCCACAGATACGCAGTATTTT	CASSFLAGATDTQYF
TRBV7-9	TRBJ1-2	-	-	TGTGCCAGCAGCTTAGGGTCAGGAAACTATGGCTACACCTTC	CASSLGSGNYGYTF
TRBV2	TRBJ1-1	-	few	TGTGCCAGCAGTGAATACATTGGGGGGAGCGCTGAAGCTTTCTTT	CASSEYIGGSAEAFF
TRBV29-1	TRBJ2-1	-	-	TGCAGCGTTGAAGAAAAACAGGTCAATGAGCAGTTCTTC	CSVEEKQVNEQFF
TRBV4-3	TRBJ2-1	TRBD2	-	TGCGCCAGCAGCCAAGATCCTAGCGGGAGCTCCTACAATGAGCAGTTCTTC	CASSQDPSGSSYNEQFF
TRBV12-5	TRBJ2-5	-	-	TGTGCTAGTGGTTTGGTCAGTATAGAGACCCAGTACTTC	CASGLVSIETQYF
TRBV5-1	TRBJ2-2	TRBD2	-	TGCGCCAGCAGCCAACCTAGCGGGGGGGCGTGGACCGGGGAGCTGTTTTTT	CASSQPSGGAWTGELFF
TRBV19	TRBJ2-7	TRBD2	-	TGTGCCAGTATGATAAGGAGGGAGGGCACCTACGAGCAGTACTTC	CASMIRREGTYEQYF
TRBV18	TRBJ1-1	TRBD1	-	TGTGCCAGCTCACCGAGACAGGGGGACACTGAAGCTTTCTTT	CASSPRQGDTEAFF
TRBV13	TRBJ2-1	TRBD2	-	TGTGCCAGCGTAGCGGGGGGCTACAATGAGCAGTTCTTC	CASVAGGYNEQFF
TRBV2	TRBJ1-5	-	-	TGTGCCAGCAGTGAATATGGCAGTCCCCAGCCCCAGCATTTT	CASSEYGSPQPQHF
TRBV15	TRBJ1-2	-	-	TGTGCCACCAGCAGAGATGCCAGGGGATATGGCTACACCTTC	CATSRDARGYGYTF
TRBV25-1	TRBJ2-1	-	once	TGTGCCAGCAGTGAATTTGGTGGTGGGGCCAATGAGCAGTTCTTC	CASSEFGGGANEQFF
TRBV28	TRBJ2-1	-	-	TGTGCCAGCAGTTTAACAGGGTGGGGGCTCAATGAGCAGTTCTTC	CASSLTGWGLNEQFF
TRBV5-6	TRBJ1-1	TRBD1	-	TGTGCCAGCAGCTTGTTCGCAGGGGGCGGGAACACTGAAGCTTTCTTT	CASSLFAGGGNTEAFF
TRBV10-3	TRBJ1-3	-	-	TGTGCCATCACCCCGGGGAGGGGACCTGGAAACACCATATATTTT	CAITPGRGPGNTIYF
TRBV10-3	TRBJ1-1	TRBD1	-	TGTGCCATCAGTGGCCGACGACAGGGGCGGAACACTGAAGCTTTCTTT	CAISGRRQGRNTEAFF
TRBV9	TRBJ2-1	-	-	TGTGCCAGCAGCGTAAGCCCTCATGAGCAGTTCTTC	CASSVSPHEQFF
TRBV21-1	TRBJ2-2	-	-	TGTGCCAGCAGCAAAGAGGGGGACAGGGAGAACACCGGGGAGCTGTTTTTT	CASSKEGDRENTGELFF